This TCR beta chain was sequenced in a study of regulatory T cells in long-lasting Graves disease. The TCR beta library used iRepertoire HTBI primers with Arm-PCR amplification of CDR3. Each CDR3 protein is one row after TCRdb ran MiXCR on the multiplex PCR reads. Here the sample spans around 460,000 distinct CDR3 sequences, about a fifth being singletons. Stated time point: persistent/refractory GD, antithyroid drugs over 5 years with positive TRAb. RNA isolated from PBMCs was used to make the TCR library. As concerns this clonotype: The junction does not match germline at one end; this may be a read error.

The material was peripheral blood mononuclear cells (PBMCs), obtained when the disease was refractory, from a patient treated with antithyroid drugs. The TCR was taken from a female donor with Graves disease.

This chain's CDR3 is CTSSSLSGWTGDCEQYF. The CDR3 region has the DNA TGTACCAGCAGTTCACTATCAGGCTGGACAGGGGATTGCGAGCAGTACTTC. J is TRBJ2-7 and V is TRBV28; TRBD1 matches 9 bases. The CDR3 has 17 amino acids. CDR1 is MDHEN, CDR2 SYDVKM, per germline.